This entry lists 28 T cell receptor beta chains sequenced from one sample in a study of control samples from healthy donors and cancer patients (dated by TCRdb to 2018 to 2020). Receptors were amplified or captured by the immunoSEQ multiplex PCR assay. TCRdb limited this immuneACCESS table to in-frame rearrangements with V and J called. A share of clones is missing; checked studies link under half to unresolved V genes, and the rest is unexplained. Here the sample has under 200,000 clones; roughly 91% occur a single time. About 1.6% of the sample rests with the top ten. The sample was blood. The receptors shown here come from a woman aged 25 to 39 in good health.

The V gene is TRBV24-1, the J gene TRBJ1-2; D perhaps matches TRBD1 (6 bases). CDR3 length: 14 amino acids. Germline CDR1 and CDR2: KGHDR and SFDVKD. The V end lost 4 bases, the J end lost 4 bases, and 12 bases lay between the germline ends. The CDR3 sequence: CATSDSDRPYGYTF. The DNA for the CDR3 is TGTGCCACCAGTGACTCGGACAGACCCTATGGCTACACCTTC.

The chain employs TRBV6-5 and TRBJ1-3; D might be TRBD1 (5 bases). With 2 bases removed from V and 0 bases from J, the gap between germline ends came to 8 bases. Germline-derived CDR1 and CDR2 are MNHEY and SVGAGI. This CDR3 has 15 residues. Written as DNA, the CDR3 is TGTGCCAGCAGTTACGGGGCGATCTCTGGAAACACCATATATTTT. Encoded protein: CASSYGAISGNTIYF.

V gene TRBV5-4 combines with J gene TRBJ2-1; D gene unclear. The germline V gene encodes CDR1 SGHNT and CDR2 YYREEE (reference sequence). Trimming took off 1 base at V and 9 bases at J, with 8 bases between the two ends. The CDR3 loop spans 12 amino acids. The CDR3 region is CASSLWGGEQFF. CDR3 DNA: TGTGCCAGCAGCTTGTGGGGTGGTGAGCAGTTCTTC.

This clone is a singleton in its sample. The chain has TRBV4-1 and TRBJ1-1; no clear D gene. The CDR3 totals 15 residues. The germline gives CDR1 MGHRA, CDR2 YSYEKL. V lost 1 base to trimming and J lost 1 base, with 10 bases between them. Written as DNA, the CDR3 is TGCGCCAGCAGCCAAGGCGTGGGTCGGAACACTGAAGCTTTCTTT. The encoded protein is CASSQGVGRNTEAFF.

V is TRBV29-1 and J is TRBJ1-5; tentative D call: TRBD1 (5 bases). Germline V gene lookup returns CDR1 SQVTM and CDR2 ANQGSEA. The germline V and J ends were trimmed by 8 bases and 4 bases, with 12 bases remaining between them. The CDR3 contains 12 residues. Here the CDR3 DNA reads TGCAGCATAGGGACGGCTAATCAGCCCCAGCATTTT. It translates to CSIGTANQPQHF.

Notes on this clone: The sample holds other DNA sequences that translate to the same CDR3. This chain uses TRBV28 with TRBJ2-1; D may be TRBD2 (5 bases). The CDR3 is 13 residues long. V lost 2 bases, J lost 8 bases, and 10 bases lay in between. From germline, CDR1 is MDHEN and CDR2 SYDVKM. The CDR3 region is CASSLLARDEQFF. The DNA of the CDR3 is TGTGCCAGCAGTTTACTAGCTAGGGATGAGCAGTTCTTC.

CDR3 amino acids: CASSRGPGELFF. For the CDR3, the DNA is TGTGCCAGCAGCAGGGGGCCCGGGGAGCTGTTTTTT. J is TRBJ2-2 and V is TRBV7-2; 7 positions match TRBD1. The length of the CDR3 is 12 residues. Germline assignment: CDR1 SGHTA and CDR2 FQGNSA. The V gene end was trimmed by 5 bases and the J gene end by 6 bases; junction bases not matched to a gene: 0.

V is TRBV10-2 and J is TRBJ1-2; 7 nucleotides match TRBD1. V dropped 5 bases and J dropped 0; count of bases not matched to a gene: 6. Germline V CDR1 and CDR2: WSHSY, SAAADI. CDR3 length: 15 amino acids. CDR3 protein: CASSTGTAPNYGYTF. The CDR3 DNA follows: TGCGCCAGCAGTACCGGGACAGCTCCTAACTATGGCTACACCTTC.

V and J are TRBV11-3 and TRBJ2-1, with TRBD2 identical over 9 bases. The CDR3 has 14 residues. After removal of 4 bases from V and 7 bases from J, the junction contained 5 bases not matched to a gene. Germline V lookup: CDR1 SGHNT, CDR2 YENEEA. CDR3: CASSWAGGGNEQFF. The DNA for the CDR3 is TGTGCCAGCAGCTGGGCGGGAGGGGGAAATGAGCAGTTCTTC.

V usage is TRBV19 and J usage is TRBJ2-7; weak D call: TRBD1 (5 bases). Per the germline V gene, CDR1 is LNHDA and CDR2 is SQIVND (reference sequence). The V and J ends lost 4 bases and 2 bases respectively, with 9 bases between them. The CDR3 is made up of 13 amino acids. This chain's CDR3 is CASSTGFTYEQYF. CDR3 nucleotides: TGTGCCAGTAGTACAGGGTTTACCTACGAGCAGTACTTC.

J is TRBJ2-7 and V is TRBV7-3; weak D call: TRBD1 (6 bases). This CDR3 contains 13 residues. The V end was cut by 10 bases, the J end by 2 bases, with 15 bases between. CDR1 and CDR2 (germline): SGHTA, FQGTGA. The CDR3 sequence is CANYRDRTYEQYF. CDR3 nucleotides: TGTGCCAACTACCGAGACAGGACCTACGAGCAGTACTTC. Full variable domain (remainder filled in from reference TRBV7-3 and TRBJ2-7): GAGVSQTPSNKVTEKGKYVELRCDPISGHTALYWYRQSLGQGPEFLIYFQGTGAADDSGLPNDRFFAVRPEGSVSTLKIQRTERGDSAVYLCANYRDRTYEQYFGPGTRLTVT.

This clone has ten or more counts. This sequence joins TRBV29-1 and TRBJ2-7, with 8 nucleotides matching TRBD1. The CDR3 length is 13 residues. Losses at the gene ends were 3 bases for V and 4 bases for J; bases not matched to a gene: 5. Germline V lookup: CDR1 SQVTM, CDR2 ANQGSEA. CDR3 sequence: CSVDLTGEYEQYF. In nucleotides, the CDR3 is TGCAGCGTTGATCTGACAGGGGAATACGAGCAGTACTTC.

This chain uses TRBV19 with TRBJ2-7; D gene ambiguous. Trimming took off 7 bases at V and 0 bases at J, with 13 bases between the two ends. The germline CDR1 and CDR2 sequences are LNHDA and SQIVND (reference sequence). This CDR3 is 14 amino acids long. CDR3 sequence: CASKWQESSYEQYF. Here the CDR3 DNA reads TGTGCCAGTAAGTGGCAGGAAAGCTCCTACGAGCAGTACTTC.

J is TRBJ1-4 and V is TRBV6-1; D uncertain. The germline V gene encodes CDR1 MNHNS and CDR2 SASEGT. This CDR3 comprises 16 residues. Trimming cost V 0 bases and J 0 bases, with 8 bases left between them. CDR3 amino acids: CASSEAIRTTNEKLFF. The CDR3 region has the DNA TGTGCCAGCAGTGAAGCAATTCGGACAACTAATGAAAAACTGTTTTTT.

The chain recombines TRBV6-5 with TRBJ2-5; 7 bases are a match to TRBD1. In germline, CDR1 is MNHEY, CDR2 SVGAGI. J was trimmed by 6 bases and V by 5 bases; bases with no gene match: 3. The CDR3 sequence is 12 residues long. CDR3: CASSRQGQTQYF. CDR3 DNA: TGTGCCAGCAGTAGACAGGGTCAGACCCAGTACTTC.

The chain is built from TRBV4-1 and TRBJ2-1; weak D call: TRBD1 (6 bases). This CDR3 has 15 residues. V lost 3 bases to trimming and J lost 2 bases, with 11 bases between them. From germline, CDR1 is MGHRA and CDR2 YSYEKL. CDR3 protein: CASSQPGQAYNEQFF. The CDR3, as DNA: TGCGCCAGCAGCCAGCCGGGACAAGCCTACAATGAGCAGTTCTTC.

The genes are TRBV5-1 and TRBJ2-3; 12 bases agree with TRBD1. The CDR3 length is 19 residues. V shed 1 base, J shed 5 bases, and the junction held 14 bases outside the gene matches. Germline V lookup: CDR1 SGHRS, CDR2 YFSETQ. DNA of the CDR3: TGCGCCAGCAGCTTGTTTCTAATCCCGGGACAGGGGGCGAAAGATACGCAGTATTTT. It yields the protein CASSLFLIPGQGAKDTQYF.

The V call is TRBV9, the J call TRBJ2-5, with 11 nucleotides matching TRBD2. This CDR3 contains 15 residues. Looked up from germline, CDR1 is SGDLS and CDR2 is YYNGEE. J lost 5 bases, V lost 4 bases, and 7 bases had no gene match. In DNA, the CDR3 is TGTGCCAGCAGCCCATTAGCGGGAGGGTCGGAGACCCAGTACTTC. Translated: CASSPLAGGSETQYF.

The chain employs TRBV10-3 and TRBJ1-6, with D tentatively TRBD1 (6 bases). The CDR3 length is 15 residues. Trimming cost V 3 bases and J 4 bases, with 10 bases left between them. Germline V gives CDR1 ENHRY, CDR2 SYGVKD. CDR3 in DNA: TGTGCCATCAGTGACCAGACAGGATATAATTCACCCCTCCACTTT. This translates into CAISDQTGYNSPLHF.

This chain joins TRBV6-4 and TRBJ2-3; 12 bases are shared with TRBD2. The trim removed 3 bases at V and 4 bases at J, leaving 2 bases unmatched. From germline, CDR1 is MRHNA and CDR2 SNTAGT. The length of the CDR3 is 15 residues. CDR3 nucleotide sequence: TGTGCCAGCAGTGAGTCTAGCGGGAGGGCAGATACGCAGTATTTT. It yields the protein CASSESSGRADTQYF.

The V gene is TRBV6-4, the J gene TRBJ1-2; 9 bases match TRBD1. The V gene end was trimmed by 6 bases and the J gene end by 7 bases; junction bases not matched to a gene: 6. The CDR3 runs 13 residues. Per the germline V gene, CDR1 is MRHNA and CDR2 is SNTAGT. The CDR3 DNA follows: TGTGCCAGCAGCGCCGGGACAGGGCTTGGCTACACCTTC. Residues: CASSAGTGLGYTF.

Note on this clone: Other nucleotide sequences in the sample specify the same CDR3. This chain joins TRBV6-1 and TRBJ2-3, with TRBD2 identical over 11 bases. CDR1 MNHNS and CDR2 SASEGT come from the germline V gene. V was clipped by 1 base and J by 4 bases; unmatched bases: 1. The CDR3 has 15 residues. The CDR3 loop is CASSEGLAGSDTQYF. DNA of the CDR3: TGTGCCAGCAGTGAAGGACTAGCGGGGTCAGATACGCAGTATTTT.

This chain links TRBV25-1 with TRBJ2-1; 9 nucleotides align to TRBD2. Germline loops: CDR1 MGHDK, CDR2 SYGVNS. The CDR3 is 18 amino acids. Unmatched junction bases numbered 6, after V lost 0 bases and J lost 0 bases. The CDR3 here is CASSEYRIAGASYNEQFF. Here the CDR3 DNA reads TGTGCCAGCAGTGAATATCGGATAGCGGGGGCCTCCTACAATGAGCAGTTCTTC. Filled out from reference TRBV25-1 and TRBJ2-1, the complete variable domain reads EADIYQTPRYLVIGTGKKITLECSQTMGHDKMYWYQQDPGMELHLIHYSYGVNSTEKGDLSSESTVSRIRTEHFPLTLESARPSHTSQYLCASSEYRIAGASYNEQFFGPGTRLTVL.

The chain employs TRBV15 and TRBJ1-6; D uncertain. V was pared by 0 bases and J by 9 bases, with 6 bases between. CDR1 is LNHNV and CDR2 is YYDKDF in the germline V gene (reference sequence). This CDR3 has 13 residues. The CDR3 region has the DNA TGTGCCACCAGCAGAGATCGCAGTTCACCCCTCCACTTT. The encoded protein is CATSRDRSSPLHF.

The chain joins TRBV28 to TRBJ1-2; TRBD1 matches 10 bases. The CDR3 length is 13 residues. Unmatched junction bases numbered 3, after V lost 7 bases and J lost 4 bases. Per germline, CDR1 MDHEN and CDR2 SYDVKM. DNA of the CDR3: TGTGCCAGCACCGGACAGGGGGGCTATGGCTACACCTTC. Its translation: CASTGQGGYGYTF.

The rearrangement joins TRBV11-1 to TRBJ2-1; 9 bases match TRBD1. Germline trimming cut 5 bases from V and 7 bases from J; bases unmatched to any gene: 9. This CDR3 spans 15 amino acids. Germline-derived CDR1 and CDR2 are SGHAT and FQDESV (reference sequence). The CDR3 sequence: CASSHPGQGFNEQFF. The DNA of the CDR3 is TGTGCCAGCAGCCACCCGGGACAGGGATTTAATGAGCAGTTCTTC.

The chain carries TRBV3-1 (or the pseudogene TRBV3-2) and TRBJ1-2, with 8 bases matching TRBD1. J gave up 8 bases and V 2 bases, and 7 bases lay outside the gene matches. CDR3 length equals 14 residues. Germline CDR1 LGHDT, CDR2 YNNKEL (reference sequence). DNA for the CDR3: TGTGCCAGCAGCCAATGGCAGGGGGCGAGAGGCTACACCTTC. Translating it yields CASSQWQGARGYTF.

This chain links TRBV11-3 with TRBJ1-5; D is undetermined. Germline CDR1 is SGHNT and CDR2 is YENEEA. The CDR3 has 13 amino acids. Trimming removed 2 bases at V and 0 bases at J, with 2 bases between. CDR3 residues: CASSLSSNQPQHF. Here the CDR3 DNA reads TGTGCCAGCAGCTTATCTAGCAATCAGCCCCAGCATTTT.